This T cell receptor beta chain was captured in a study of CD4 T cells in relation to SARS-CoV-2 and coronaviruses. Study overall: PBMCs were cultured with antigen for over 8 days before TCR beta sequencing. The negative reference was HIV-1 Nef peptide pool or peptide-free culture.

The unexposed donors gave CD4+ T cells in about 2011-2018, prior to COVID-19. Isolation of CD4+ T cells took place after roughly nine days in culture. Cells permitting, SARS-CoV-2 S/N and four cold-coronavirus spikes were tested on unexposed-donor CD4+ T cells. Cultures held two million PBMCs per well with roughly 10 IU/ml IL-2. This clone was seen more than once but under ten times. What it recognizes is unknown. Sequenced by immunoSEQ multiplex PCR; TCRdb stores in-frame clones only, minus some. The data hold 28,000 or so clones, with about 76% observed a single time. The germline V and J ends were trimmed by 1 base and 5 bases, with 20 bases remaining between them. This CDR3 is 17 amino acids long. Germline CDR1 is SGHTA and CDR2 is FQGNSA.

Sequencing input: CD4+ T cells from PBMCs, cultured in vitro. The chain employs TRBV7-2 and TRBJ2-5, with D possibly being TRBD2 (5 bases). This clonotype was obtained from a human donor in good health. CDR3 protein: CASSLDPLGGGRETQYF. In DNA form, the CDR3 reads TGTGCCAGCAGCTTAGACCCCCTCGGAGGAGGTCGGGAGACCCAGTACTTC.